Listed here are 17 T cell receptor beta chains from one sample, sequenced in a study of T cells in localized non-small cell lung cancer. Profiling relied on immunoSEQ multiplex PCR, and the TCRdb table lists in-frame clones only, not all of them. The sample records about 9,200 clones, approximately 89% being singletons. Sample: peripheral blood, taken before any cancer treatment. The receptors originated from a female donor aged 60 or older with stage II squamous cell lung carcinoma.

The chain links TRBV12-2 to TRBJ1-1. TRBV12-2 is a pseudogene segment. The CDR3 consists of 13 residues. CDR3 sequence reads: CASRLPMNTEAFF. CDR3 nucleotide sequence: TGTGCAAGTCGCTTACCGATGAACACTGAAGCTTTCTTT.

This clone was found once. This sequence joins TRBV19 and TRBJ2-1, with TRBD2 identical over 8 bases. V lost 5 bases, J lost 11 bases, and 17 bases stayed unmatched. The germline CDR1 and CDR2 sequences are LNHDA and SQIVND (reference sequence). This CDR3 comprises 16 residues. The CDR3 protein is CASSDPSGSIKRKQFF. The CDR3 coding sequence is TGTGCCAGTAGTGACCCCAGCGGGAGTATTAAGCGTAAGCAGTTCTTC.

V is TRBV6-1 and J is TRBJ2-2, with D uncertain. The CDR3 spans 13 residues. V was shortened by 4 bases and J by 8 bases, with 11 bases between the two germline ends. Germline V gene lookup returns CDR1 MNHNS and CDR2 SASEGT. The DNA for the CDR3 is TGTGCCAGCAGTGGACTCAACCTGGGGGAGCTGTTTTTT. It translates to CASSGLNLGELFF.

Here the CDR3 reads CASSSLAGLGDTQYF. As DNA, the CDR3 is TGTGCCAGCTCATCCTTAGCGGGATTAGGAGATACGCAGTATTTT. The gene calls are TRBV18 and TRBJ2-3, with 8 bases aligning to TRBD2. CDR3 length: 15 amino acids. Germline trimming cut 5 bases from V and 5 bases from J; bases unmatched to any gene: 9. The germline gives CDR1 KGHSH, CDR2 LQKENI.

V gene TRBV5-1 combines with J gene TRBJ2-6; D is unclear. Looked up from germline, CDR1 is SGHRS and CDR2 is YFSETQ. The ends were cut back, 2 bases at V and 2 bases at J, with 8 bases in the middle. This CDR3 spans 15 amino acids. CDR3 sequence reads: CASSLIETGANVLTF. For the CDR3, the DNA is TGCGCCAGCAGCTTAATAGAAACTGGGGCCAACGTCCTGACTTTC.

V and J are TRBV5-6 and TRBJ2-6; D is possibly TRBD1 or TRBD2 (5 bases each). The germline V gene has CDR1 SGHDT and CDR2 YYEEEE. The V end was cut by 4 bases, the J end by 0 bases, with 17 bases between. CDR3 size: 18 residues. This CDR3 reads CASSLRDGRVSGANVLTF. For the CDR3, the DNA is TGTGCCAGCAGCCTCCGGGACGGAAGAGTCTCTGGGGCCAACGTCCTGACTTTC.

V and J are TRBV7-2 and TRBJ2-1; weak D call: TRBD1 (6 bases). Trimming took 5 bases from V and 5 from J, leaving 10 bases between them. The germline V gene has CDR1 SGHTA and CDR2 FQGNSA. The CDR3 totals 13 residues. The CDR3 coding sequence is TGTGCCAGCAGCACCACAGGGAACAATGAGCAGTTCTTC. It encodes CASSTTGNNEQFF.

The V and J genes are TRBV5-1 and TRBJ2-3; D is ambiguous. Per the germline V gene, CDR1 is SGHRS and CDR2 is YFSETQ. This CDR3 contains 15 residues. Trimming shortened V by 2 bases and J by 6 bases, and 16 bases separated the two germline ends. The CDR3 protein is CASSFGQQQVDTQYF. The DNA of the CDR3 is TGCGCCAGCAGCTTCGGCCAGCAGCAAGTCGATACGCAGTATTTT.

Only one count was recorded for this clone. V gene TRBV4-2 combines with J gene TRBJ1-4; D is possibly TRBD1 (6 bases). Germline loops: CDR1 LGHNA, CDR2 YNFKEQ. CDR3 length: 16 residues. Trimming pared 0 bases from V and 8 bases from J, leaving 16 bases between. In nucleotides, the CDR3 is TGTGCCAGCAGCCAAGATGAGGGACACGGGACGGAAAAACTGTTTTTT. Residues: CASSQDEGHGTEKLFF.

V and J are TRBV11-2 and TRBJ2-7; D uncertain. The CDR3 length is 12 residues. Trimming left V 5 bases short and J 3 bases short, with 8 bases between. Germline lookup yields CDR1 SGHAT and CDR2 FQNNGV. CDR3 loop: CASSQNSYEQYV. In DNA form, the CDR3 reads TGTGCCAGCAGCCAAAACAGCTACGAGCAGTACGTC.

Of note for this clone: A read error may account for a junction end that differs from germline. The gene calls are TRBV4-1 and TRBJ2-7; 10 nucleotides align to TRBD2. Germline assignment: CDR1 MGHRA and CDR2 YSYEKL. The CDR3 extends over 15 amino acids. CDR3 nucleotides: TGCGCCAGCAGCGAAGACGCTAGCGGGAGCTACGAGCAGTACTTC. Translated, it gives CASSEDASGSYEQYF.

The chain couples TRBV10-3 to TRBJ1-4; D may be TRBD1 (5 bases). Germline V gene lookup returns CDR1 ENHRY and CDR2 SYGVKD. The V and J ends lost 3 bases and 8 bases respectively, with 16 bases between them. This CDR3 region has 15 residues. The CDR3 region is CAISDTGTAEEKLFF. The CDR3, as DNA: TGTGCCATCAGTGATACCGGGACCGCGGAAGAAAAACTGTTTTTT.

The genes are TRBV13 and TRBJ2-4, with D uncertain. The CDR3 runs to 14 residues. CDR1 and CDR2 from the germline V gene are PRHDT and FYEKMQ (reference sequence). Trimming removed 3 bases at V and 3 bases at J, with 9 bases between. The CDR3 here is CASSFADSKNIQYF. In DNA, the CDR3 is TGTGCCAGCAGCTTTGCGGATAGCAAAAACATTCAGTACTTC.

The J gene is TRBJ1-1, the V gene TRBV25-1; no firm D call. The CDR3 is 11 residues long. The germline gives CDR1 MGHDK, CDR2 SYGVNS. With 8 bases removed from V and 11 bases from J, the gap between germline ends came to 15 bases. In DNA, the CDR3 is TGTGCCAGCGGTAGTATAGGTAGCGCTTTCTTT. Protein: CASGSIGSAFF.

The chain is built from TRBV5-4 and TRBJ2-1; D is unresolved. Per germline, CDR1 SGHNT and CDR2 YYREEE (reference sequence). The V end was cut by 2 bases, the J end by 6 bases, with 6 bases between. CDR3 size: 12 residues. The CDR3 protein is CASSFMGNEQFF. CDR3 bases: TGTGCCAGCAGCTTCATGGGCAATGAGCAGTTCTTC. The whole variable domain, filled in from reference TRBV5-4 and TRBJ2-1, reads ETGVTQSPTHLIKTRGQQVTLRCSSQSGHNTVSWYQQALGQGPQFIFQYYREEENGRGNFPPRFSGLQFPNYSSELNVNALELDDSALYLCASSFMGNEQFFGPGTRLTVL.

The chain employs TRBV9 and TRBJ2-3; D is tentatively TRBD1 or TRBD2 (6 bases each). The ends were cut back, 6 bases at V and 0 bases at J, with 20 bases in the middle. Germline CDR1 and CDR2: SGDLS and YYNGEE. The CDR3 spans 17 residues. The DNA for the CDR3 is TGTGCCAGCACCAGATTAGGGGGGCTGACTAGCACAGATACGCAGTATTTT. Translating it yields CASTRLGGLTSTDTQYF.

This clone showed up just a few times. The V gene is TRBV27, the J gene TRBJ1-1; D not resolved. There are 14 residues in the CDR3. Germline V gene sequence: CDR1 MNHEY, CDR2 SMNVEV (reference sequence). Between the trimmed V and J ends, which lost 6 bases and 7 bases, there was a span of 18 bases. CDR3 amino acids: CASRPVSGRSEAFF. The DNA for the CDR3 is TGTGCCAGCAGGCCCGTGTCTGGAAGGAGTGAAGCTTTCTTT.